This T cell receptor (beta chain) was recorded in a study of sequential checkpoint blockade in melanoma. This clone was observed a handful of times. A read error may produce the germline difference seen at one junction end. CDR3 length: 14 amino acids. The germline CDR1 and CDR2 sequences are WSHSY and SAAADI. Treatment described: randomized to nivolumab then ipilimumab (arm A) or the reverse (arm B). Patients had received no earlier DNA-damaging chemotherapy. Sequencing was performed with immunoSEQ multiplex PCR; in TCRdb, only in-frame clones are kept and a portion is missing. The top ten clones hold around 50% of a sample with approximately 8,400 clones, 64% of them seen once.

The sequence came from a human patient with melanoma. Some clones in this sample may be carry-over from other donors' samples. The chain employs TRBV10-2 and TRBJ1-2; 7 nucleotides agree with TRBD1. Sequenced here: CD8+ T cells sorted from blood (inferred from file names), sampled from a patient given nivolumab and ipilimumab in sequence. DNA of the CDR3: TGTGCCAGCAGCCAAGGGGCAGGGGGAGGTGGCTACACCTTC. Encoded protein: CASSQGAGGGGYTF.